Detailed here is one T cell receptor (beta chain). The target antigen is unknown. Both 60 Vbeta primers and 13 Jbeta primers went into the PCR. Some clones are missing from TCRdb's copy, which holds only in-frame ones; the method was immunoSEQ multiplex PCR. Its table lists 20,000 to 25,000 clones. The source of the sample is a study of cytomegalovirus exposure and HLA in healthy donors. Study findings and constraints: In all likelihood, a cluster of highly shared sequence variants was a sequencing artifact.

The CDR3 runs to 15 residues. Germline CDR1 is KGHSH and CDR2 is LQKENI. Germline trimming cut 0 bases from V and 2 bases from J; bases unmatched to any gene: 3. The chain employs TRBV18 and TRBJ2-7; 8 nucleotides agree with TRBD1. This sequence originates from a male donor in good health and CMV-seropositive. The sample consisted of PBMCs. In nucleotides, the CDR3 is TGTGCCAGCTCACCACCGGGACAGGCCACCTACGAGCAGTACTTC. Amino acid sequence: CASSPPGQATYEQYF.